Below, 6 T cell receptor beta chains from the same sample are listed, as sequenced in a study of HIV-infected patients and healthy controls. All unsorted peripheral T cells were captured because whole blood was used without fractionation. cDNA was made from approximately 0.55 ug RNA using alpha and beta constant primers. Alpha and beta chain libraries were made separately by chain-specific third strand synthesis with multiplexing indices. TCRdb fed the 5' RACE reads into MiXCR, producing one record per CDR3 protein. The sample carries approximately 9,000 distinct CDR3 sequences, around 8.5% recorded once. This material consisted of blood, taken before antiretroviral therapy. These receptors all come from an adult with HIV infection. The donor label of this sample is uncertain.

This clonotype was seen ten or more times. The chain recombines TRBV5-5 with TRBJ2-5; D is ambiguous. The V and J ends lost 4 bases and 2 bases respectively, with 12 bases between them. The CDR3 covers 14 residues. Germline CDR1 reads SGHKS; CDR2 reads YYEKEE (reference sequence). CDR3 nucleotide sequence: TGTGCCAGCAGCCCTTGGAGTGGGCAAGAGACCCAGTACTTC. It encodes CASSPWSGQETQYF.

This chain joins TRBV5-1 and TRBJ2-4; D gene unclear. The germline V and J ends were trimmed by 0 bases and 0 bases, with 13 bases remaining between them. Germline V gene data show CDR1 as SGHRS and CDR2 as YFSETQ. This CDR3 is built from 17 residues. The CDR3 reads CASSLEAPTLAKNIQYF. The CDR3 bases are TGCGCCAGCAGCTTGGAGGCACCAACACTAGCCAAAAACATTCAGTACTTC.

This clonotype was counted many times. The chain recombines TRBV20-1 with TRBJ1-1; a weak D match, TRBD1 (6 bases). The CDR3 contains 13 residues. Per the germline V gene, CDR1 is DFQATT and CDR2 is SNEGSKA (reference sequence). V lost 5 bases and J 1 base, leaving 11 bases between the germline ends. Here the CDR3 DNA reads TGCAGTGCTGCAGGGGTCGGGAACACTGAAGCTTTCTTT. Protein: CSAAGVGNTEAFF.

The V gene is TRBV27, the J gene TRBJ1-1; the D is unclear. Germline CDR1 and CDR2: MNHEY and SMNVEV (reference sequence). CDR3 length: 13 amino acids. V was pared by 6 bases and J by 1 base, with 9 bases between. The CDR3 DNA reads TGTGCCAGCAGGCAGCAGCCGAACACTGAAGCTTTCTTT. Its translation is CASRQQPNTEAFF.

This clonotype was observed many times. The rearrangement uses TRBV11-2 and TRBJ2-3, with 9 bases that match TRBD2. The CDR3 runs 13 residues. CDR1 SGHAT and CDR2 FQNNGV come from the germline V gene. The V and J ends lost 6 bases and 4 bases, in that order; junction bases with no gene match: 2. CDR3 residues: CASRTSGSDTQYF. The CDR3 coding sequence is TGTGCCAGCAGGACTAGCGGATCAGATACGCAGTATTTT.

This clonotype was observed at least ten times. The chain combines TRBV2 with TRBJ2-5, with D possibly being TRBD1 (5 bases). The CDR3 spans 15 residues. CDR1 is SNHLY and CDR2 is FYNNEI in the germline V gene. The V end lost 7 bases, the J end lost 2 bases, and 17 bases lay between the germline ends. Written as DNA, the CDR3 is TGTGCCAGCACCCTCGGACCGACAGTTCAAGAGACCCAGTACTTC. Residues: CASTLGPTVQETQYF.